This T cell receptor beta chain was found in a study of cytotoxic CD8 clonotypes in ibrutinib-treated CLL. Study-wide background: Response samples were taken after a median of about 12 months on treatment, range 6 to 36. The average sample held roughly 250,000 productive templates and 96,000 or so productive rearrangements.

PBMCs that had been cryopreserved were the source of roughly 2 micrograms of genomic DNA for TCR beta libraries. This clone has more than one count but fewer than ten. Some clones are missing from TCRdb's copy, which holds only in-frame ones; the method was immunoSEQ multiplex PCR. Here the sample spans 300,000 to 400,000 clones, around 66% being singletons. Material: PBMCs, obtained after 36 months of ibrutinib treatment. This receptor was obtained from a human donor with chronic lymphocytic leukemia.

CDR3 coding DNA: TGTGCCAGCAACCTACTAGCGGGGGTGAATGAGCAGTTCTTC. It yields the protein CASNLLAGVNEQFF. The rearrangement uses TRBV7-2 and TRBJ2-1; 11 bases agree with TRBD2. This CDR3 contains 14 residues. Germline lookup yields CDR1 SGHTA and CDR2 FQGNSA. The trim removed 7 bases at V and 7 bases at J, leaving 6 bases unmatched.